This TCR beta chain is from a study of cytomegalovirus exposure and HLA in healthy donors. V was shortened by 3 bases and J by 0 bases, with 8 bases between the two germline ends. This CDR3 comprises 14 residues. CDR1 is MNHEY, CDR2 SVGAGI, per germline. The validation cohort, a group of 120 or so subjects, included the donors and was separate from the approximately 700-subject first cohort. Here immunoSEQ multiplex PCR was the method, and the copy in TCRdb shows in-frame clones only, minus some. The sample contains some 140,000 clones, 80% to 90% of which appear only once. Sequencing input: PBMCs. V gene TRBV6-5 combines with J gene TRBJ1-1, with D perhaps TRBD1 (5 bases). The clonotype was recovered from a woman younger than 30 in good health and CMV-seropositive. CDR3 nucleotide sequence: TGTGCCAGCAGTTATTCGGACATGAACACTGAAGCTTTCTTT. Translated, it gives CASSYSDMNTEAFF.